This T cell receptor beta chain appears in the sequencing data of a study of Graves' ophthalmopathy and Graves' hyperthyroidism. Across the study: Upon initial diagnosis and before any treatment, peripheral blood was collected.

This clonotype appeared many times. Antigen unknown. RNA transcripts yielded amplified TCR beta CDR3 regions. In the first round, RT-PCR was carried out with HTBI primers, and a multiplex PCR formed the second round. TCRdb used MiXCR to reprocess the multiplex PCR reads, holding one entry per CDR3 protein. Counted here are hundreds of thousands of distinct CDR3 sequences, about a fifth occurring once; the ten biggest clones make up 7.1%. The CDR3 loop spans 14 amino acids. The germline V gene encodes CDR1 MNHNS and CDR2 SASEGT. The V end was cut by 5 bases, the J end by 7 bases, with 17 bases between. Study-level results: Blood was where most expanded thyroid clonotypes above 0.001 frequency also turned up.

This receptor was obtained from a woman aged 18-30 years with stable Graves' hyperthyroidism. Some clones in this sample may be carry-over from other donors' samples. Sequencing was done on a sample of peripheral blood. V is TRBV6-1 and J is TRBJ1-2; possibly TRBD1 for D (5 bases). The CDR3, as DNA: TGTGCCAGCAGTCTCACCAGGGTTTCGGTTGGCTACACCTTC. Its protein is CASSLTRVSVGYTF.